This T cell receptor beta chain is from a study of T cell responses to AZD1222 COVID-19 vaccine. In its sample, this clone was seen a few times. Its antigen is unidentified. V was clipped by 5 bases and J by 2 bases, with 4 bases between them. From germline, CDR1 is SGHRS and CDR2 YFSETQ. The CDR3 is 12 amino acids. The method was immunoSEQ multiplex PCR; TCRdb's version includes in-frame clones alone and lacks a portion of them. The data hold 35,000 to 50,000 clones, with 80% observed a single time. Notes on the study in general: Clonal diversity may have been underestimated in mostly white British donors.

Source: peripheral blood, taken 28 days after the second dose of the MenACWY control vaccine. This sequence originates from an adult who received the MenACWY meningococcal vaccine as a control. The genes are TRBV5-1 and TRBJ2-2; D unresolved. Here the CDR3 reads CASSPNTGELFF. CDR3 nucleotides: TGCGCCAGCAGTCCTAACACCGGGGAGCTGTTTTTT.